A single sample is the source of the 3 T cell receptor beta chains below, sequenced in a study of pediatric ulcerative colitis. During colonoscopy, one to two rectal pinch biopsies were collected. The assay was immunoSEQ multiplex PCR, and TCRdb's table has in-frame clones only and misses some. The repertoire holds some 35,000 clones, about 81% seen once, with 1.1% in the top ten. The specimen was gut tissue. All receptors derive from a boy aged 5-17 years with mild ulcerative colitis.

The chain carries TRBV30 and TRBJ1-1; no firm D call. This CDR3 is built from 12 residues. Trimming pared 5 bases from V and 6 bases from J, leaving 13 bases between. Germline CDR1 is GTSNPN and CDR2 is SVGIG (reference sequence). The DNA of the CDR3 is TGTGCCTGGGACCCCTCGGGGTCTGAAGCTTTCTTT. Translation: CAWDPSGSEAFF.

V and J are TRBV9 and TRBJ2-3; no definite D call. V dropped 4 bases and J dropped 0 bases, with 12 bases sitting between them. The CDR3 has 15 residues. Germline CDR1 is SGDLS and CDR2 is YYNGEE. The DNA of the CDR3 is TGTGCCAGCAGCCCCGGTCCCTTGAGCACAGATACGCAGTATTTT. The encoded protein is CASSPGPLSTDTQYF.

This clone is a singleton in its sample. This chain uses TRBV30 with TRBJ2-1; 7 bases are a match to TRBD2. CDR1 is GTSNPN, CDR2 SVGIG, per germline (reference sequence). V was clipped by 2 bases and J by 0 bases; unmatched bases: 7. The CDR3 spans 16 residues. CDR3 coding DNA: TGTGCCTGGAGTAGGGAGGGGCCGAGCTCCTACAATGAGCAGTTCTTC. Residues: CAWSREGPSSYNEQFF.